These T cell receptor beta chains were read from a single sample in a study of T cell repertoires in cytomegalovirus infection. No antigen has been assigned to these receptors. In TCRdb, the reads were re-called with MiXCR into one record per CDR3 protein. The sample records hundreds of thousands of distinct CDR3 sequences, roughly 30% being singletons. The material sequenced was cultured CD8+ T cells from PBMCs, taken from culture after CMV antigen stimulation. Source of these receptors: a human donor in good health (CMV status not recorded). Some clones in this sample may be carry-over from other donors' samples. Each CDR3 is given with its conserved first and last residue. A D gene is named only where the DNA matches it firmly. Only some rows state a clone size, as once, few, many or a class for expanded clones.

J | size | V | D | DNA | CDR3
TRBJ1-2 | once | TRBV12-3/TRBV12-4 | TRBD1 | TGTGCCAGCAGTGGGACAGGGTTGCACTATGGCTACACCTTC | CASSGTGLHYGYTF
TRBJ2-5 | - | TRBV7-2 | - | TGTGCCAGCAGCGCGACAGGATTGCAAGAGACCCAGTACTTC | CASSATGLQETQYF
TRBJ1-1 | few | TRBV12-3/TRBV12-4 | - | TGTGCCAGCAGGGGCGGGGACATCAGGAACACTGAAGCTTTCTTT | CASRGGDIRNTEAFF
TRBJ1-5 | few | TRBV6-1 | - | TGTGCCAGCAGTGAAGTCTTCAATCAGCCCCAGCATTTT | CASSEVFNQPQHF
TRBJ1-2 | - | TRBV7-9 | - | TGTGCCAGCAGCTTAAGTGGCAGGGCGTCTGGCTACACCTTC | CASSLSGRASGYTF
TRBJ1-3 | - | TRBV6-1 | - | TGTGCCAGCAGTGAATTAGGCAGGGGAGATGGAAACACCATATATTTT | CASSELGRGDGNTIYF
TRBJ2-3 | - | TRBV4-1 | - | TGCGCCAGCAGCTGGCAGGCGGCGGCCGGCACAGATACGCAGTATTTT | CASSWQAAAGTDTQYF
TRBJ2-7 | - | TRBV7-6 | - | TGTGCCAGCAGTTACCGGGGCCCCTACGAGCAGTACTTC | CASSYRGPYEQYF
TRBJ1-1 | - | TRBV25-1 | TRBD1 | TGTGCCAGCAGTGGCCTCCCGGGACAGGGGACTGAAGCTTTCTTT | CASSGLPGQGTEAFF
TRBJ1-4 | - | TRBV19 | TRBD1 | TGTGCCAGTAGTATAGAGGGACAGCCGCGAAGGAATGAAAAACTGTTTTTT | CASSIEGQPRRNEKLFF
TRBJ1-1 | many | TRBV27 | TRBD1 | TGTGCCAGCAGTTTAGTGGGGGGGACAGGGGGCGAGTGGATCGGGGACACTGAAGCTTTCTTT | CASSLVGGTGGEWIGDTEAFF
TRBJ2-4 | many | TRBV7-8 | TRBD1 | TGTGCCAGCAGCCGGGACAGGGACACCAAAAACATTCAGTACTTC | CASSRDRDTKNIQYF
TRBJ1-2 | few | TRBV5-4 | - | TGTGCCAGCAGCCCCCAGAGGGGGATCTATGGCTACACCTTC | CASSPQRGIYGYTF
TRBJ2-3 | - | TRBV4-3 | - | TGCGCCAGCAGCCAAGATGGGAAGTCCACAGATACGCAGTATTTT | CASSQDGKSTDTQYF
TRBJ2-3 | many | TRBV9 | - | TGTGCCAGCAGCGTAGATTGGGGCAATCTCCGCACAGATACGCAGTATTTT | CASSVDWGNLRTDTQYF
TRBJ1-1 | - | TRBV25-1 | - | TGTGCCAGCAGTGAATTGGGGGCGCGTCAAGCTTTCTTT | CASSELGARQAFF
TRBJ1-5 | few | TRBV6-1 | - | TGTGCCAGCAGTGAAGGGGTTCGCGGATCGTACCAGCCCCAGCATTTT | CASSEGVRGSYQPQHF
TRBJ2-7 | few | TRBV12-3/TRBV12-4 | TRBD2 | TGTGCCAGCAGTCTGAACGGACTAGCGGGGAAGAGGAGCGAGCAGTACTTC | CASSLNGLAGKRSEQYF
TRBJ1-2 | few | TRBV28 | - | TGTGCCAGCAGTAACAGGGTTGTCTATGGCTACACCTTC | CASSNRVVYGYTF
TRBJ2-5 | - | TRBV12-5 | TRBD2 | TGTGCTAGTGGTTTGTCGGCCGACAGCCTACTAGCGGGGGCCTTCGGGGAGACCCAGTACTTC | CASGLSADSLLAGAFGETQYF
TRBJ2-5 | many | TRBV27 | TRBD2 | TGTGCCAGCACCCCCGCGGCGGGGGGAATACAAGAGACCCAGTACTTC | CASTPAAGGIQETQYF
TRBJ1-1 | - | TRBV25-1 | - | TGTGCCAGCAGTGATGGGATTTACCGGGGTCGGAACACTGAAGCTTTCTTT | CASSDGIYRGRNTEAFF
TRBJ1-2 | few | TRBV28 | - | TGTGCCAGCAGTTTAAGCCGGGACACCTATGGCTACACCTTC | CASSLSRDTYGYTF
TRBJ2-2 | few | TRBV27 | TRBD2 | TGTGCCAGCAGGCCAGCGGGGGCGGGCACCGGGGAGCTGTTTTTT | CASRPAGAGTGELFF
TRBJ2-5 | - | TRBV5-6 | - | TGTGCCAGCAGCTTAATGGAAAATGGGGAGTGGGAGACCCAGTACTTC | CASSLMENGEWETQYF
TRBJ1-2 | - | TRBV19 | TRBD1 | TGTGCCAGTACCCCCGGACAGGGGGATGACTATGGCTACACCTTC | CASTPGQGDDYGYTF
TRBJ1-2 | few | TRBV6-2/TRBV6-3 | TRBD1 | TGTGCCAGCAGTTACTCGAAGACAGGGGGTTCAAACTATGGCTACACCTTC | CASSYSKTGGSNYGYTF
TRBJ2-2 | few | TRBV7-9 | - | TGTGCCAGCAGCTTAGCATGGCAGGGGATATCCACCGGGGAGCTGTTTTTT | CASSLAWQGISTGELFF
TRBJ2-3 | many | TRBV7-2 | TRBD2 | TGTGCCAGCAGCTTAGCCCTCGGAGGGCTAGCGGGGGGAGATACGCAGTATTTT | CASSLALGGLAGGDTQYF
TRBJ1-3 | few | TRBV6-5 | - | TGTGCCAGCAGTTACTCGAACGGAAACACCATATATTTT | CASSYSNGNTIYF
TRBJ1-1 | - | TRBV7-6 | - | TGTGCCAGCAGCGCCCGGGGGGGGGCCGCAAACACTGAAGCTTTCTTT | CASSARGGAANTEAFF
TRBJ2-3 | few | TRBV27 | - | TGTGCCAGCAGTTCCCCGGGTCTGGGTACGCAGTATTTT | CASSSPGLGTQYF
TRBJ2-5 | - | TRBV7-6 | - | TGTGCCAGCAGCTCCTCAGGGCGCCCGGAGACCCAGTACTTC | CASSSSGRPETQYF
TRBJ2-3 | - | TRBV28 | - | TGTGCCAGCAGTCCCCCCCGGGCGGGGGCGCGGGCCATGCTTTGGGATACGCAGTATTTT | CASSPPRAGARAMLWDTQYF
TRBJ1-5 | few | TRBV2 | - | TGTGCCAGCAGTGTGGCCGACTCATTCAATCAGCCCCAGCATTTT | CASSVADSFNQPQHF
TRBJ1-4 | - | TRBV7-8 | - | TGTGCCAGCAGCTTATCTATTGCAACTAATGAAAAACTGTTTTTT | CASSLSIATNEKLFF
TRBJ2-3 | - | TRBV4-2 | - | TGTGCCAGCAGCCAAGAGGCGAGCGAGGCTACGCAGTATTTT | CASSQEASEATQYF
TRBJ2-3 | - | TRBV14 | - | TGTGCCAGCAGCCCTCACTATGGAGTAGGAAGGACAGATACGCAGTATTTT | CASSPHYGVGRTDTQYF
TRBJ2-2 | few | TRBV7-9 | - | TGTGCCAGCAGCACCCGACAGGACCCGGGCACCGGGGAGCTGTTTTTT | CASSTRQDPGTGELFF
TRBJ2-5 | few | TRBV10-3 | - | TGTGCCATCAGTGAACAGGGTCCGGAGACCCAGTACTTC | CAISEQGPETQYF
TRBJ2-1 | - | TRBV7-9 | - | TGTGCCAGCAGTCCGACAGGACTTAATGAGCAGTTCTTC | CASSPTGLNEQFF
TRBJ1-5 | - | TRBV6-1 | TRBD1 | TGTGCCAGCAGTCTCGACAGGGTGTACGGTCAGCCCCAACATTTT | CASSLDRVYGQPQHF
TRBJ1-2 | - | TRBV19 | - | TGTGCCAGTAGTATAGTTGCCGACGGCTACACCTTC | CASSIVADGYTF
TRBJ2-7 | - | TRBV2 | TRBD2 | TGTGCCAGCAGTGAAGCTGCGGGGGAAGCCTACGAGCAGTACTTC | CASSEAAGEAYEQYF
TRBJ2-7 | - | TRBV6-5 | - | TGTGCCAGCAGTTACGGGGGCGTGAGCGGGACCTACGAGCAGTACTTC | CASSYGGVSGTYEQYF
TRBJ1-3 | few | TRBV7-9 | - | TGTGCCAGCCAGGGAGGAAACACCATATATTTT | CASQGGNTIYF
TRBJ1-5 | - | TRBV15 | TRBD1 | TGTGCCACCAGCGTCCGTAGACAGGGGAGTCAGCCCCAGCATTTT | CATSVRRQGSQPQHF
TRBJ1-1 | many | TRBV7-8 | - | TGTGCCAGCAGCTCGACCGGGATGGTTCAAGCTTTCTTT | CASSSTGMVQAFF
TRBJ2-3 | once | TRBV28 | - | TGTGCCACACGCGGCAGCACAGATACGCAGTATTTT | CATRGSTDTQYF
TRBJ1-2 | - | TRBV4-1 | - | TGCGCCAGCAGCCAACCAGCGATCTATGGCTACACCTTC | CASSQPAIYGYTF